The rows below give T cell receptor beta chains drawn from one sample of a study of technical replicates of blood from several donors. Profiling relied on immunoSEQ multiplex PCR, and the TCRdb table lists in-frame clones only, not all of them. The data show 55,000 to 65,000 clones, 97% seen once. Source material: T cells isolated from PBMCs. These receptors came from a human donor in good health. CDR3s include the opening cysteine and the closing phenylalanine or tryptophan. D genes are given only for firm matches. Rows give clone size only sometimes, using once, few, many, or a class for an expanded clone.

d_gene: NA
v_gene: TRBV5-6
j_gene: TRBJ2-1
abundance: NA
CDR3nt: TGTGCCAGCAGCTTATTGGGGGCCGGCAATGAGCAGTTCTTC
CDR3aa: CASSLLGAGNEQFF

d_gene: NA
v_gene: TRBV29-1
j_gene: TRBJ2-4
abundance: NA
CDR3nt: TGCAGCGTTTATTTTAAAGCCAAAAACATTCAGTACTTC
CDR3aa: CSVYFKAKNIQYF

d_gene: TRBD2
v_gene: TRBV5-1
j_gene: TRBJ2-5
abundance: NA
CDR3nt: TGCGCCAGCAGTCGGGGGGAGGAGACCCAGTACTTC
CDR3aa: CASSRGEETQYF

d_gene: NA
v_gene: TRBV15
j_gene: TRBJ2-3
abundance: NA
CDR3nt: TGTGCCACCAGCAGAGATCCGGCAGGGAAGACGCAGTATTTT
CDR3aa: CATSRDPAGKTQYF

d_gene: TRBD1
v_gene: TRBV5-6
j_gene: TRBJ1-5
abundance: NA
CDR3nt: TGTGCCAGCAGTTGGGATCTAGACAGGGTCAATCAGCCCCAGCATTTT
CDR3aa: CASSWDLDRVNQPQHF

d_gene: TRBD2
v_gene: TRBV4-1
j_gene: TRBJ2-1
abundance: NA
CDR3nt: TGCGCCAGCAGCCAGAGCGGGGACAATGAGCAGTTCTTC
CDR3aa: CASSQSGDNEQFF

d_gene: NA
v_gene: TRBV4-1
j_gene: TRBJ1-2
abundance: NA
CDR3nt: TGCGCCAGCAGCCAAGATTCAGCGGCACCCTATGGCTACACCTTC
CDR3aa: CASSQDSAAPYGYTF

d_gene: NA
v_gene: TRBV6-1
j_gene: TRBJ1-2
abundance: NA
CDR3nt: TGTGCCAGCAGTGACATAAAGGAGAACTATGGCTACACCTTC
CDR3aa: CASSDIKENYGYTF

d_gene: TRBD2
v_gene: TRBV4-1
j_gene: TRBJ2-5
abundance: NA
CDR3nt: TGCGCCAGCAGCCATAGAACTCTGGGACTACAAAAAGAGACCCAGTACTTC
CDR3aa: CASSHRTLGLQKETQYF

d_gene: NA
v_gene: TRBV7-6
j_gene: TRBJ1-2
abundance: once
CDR3nt: TGTGCCAGCAGCCGCGAGGAAGGCTATGGCTACACCTTC
CDR3aa: CASSREEGYGYTF

d_gene: NA
v_gene: TRBV5-1
j_gene: TRBJ1-2
abundance: NA
CDR3nt: TGCGCCAGCAGCTTGGCCGGGGAGGGAGGCGGCTACACCTTC
CDR3aa: CASSLAGEGGGYTF

d_gene: NA
v_gene: TRBV5-1
j_gene: TRBJ2-7
abundance: NA
CDR3nt: TGCGCCAGCACCCCTTCTATACGAGCCTTGAGCTCCTACGAGCAGTACTTC
CDR3aa: CASTPSIRALSSYEQYF

d_gene: TRBD2
v_gene: TRBV11-2
j_gene: TRBJ2-2
abundance: NA
CDR3nt: TGTGCCAGCAGCTTAGTCGCTAGCGGGTACACCGGGGAGCTGTTTTTT
CDR3aa: CASSLVASGYTGELFF

d_gene: NA
v_gene: TRBV4-1
j_gene: TRBJ1-5
abundance: NA
CDR3nt: TGCGCCAGCAGCCAAGTAATTCGCAGGTCAGGGAGCAATCAGCCCCAGCATTTT
CDR3aa: CASSQVIRRSGSNQPQHF

d_gene: NA
v_gene: TRBV6-1
j_gene: TRBJ2-7
abundance: NA
CDR3nt: TGTGCCAGCAGAAACAGGGACTCCTACGAGCAGTACTTC
CDR3aa: CASRNRDSYEQYF

d_gene: NA
v_gene: TRBV11-2
j_gene: TRBJ2-7
abundance: NA
CDR3nt: TGTGCCAGCAGTTTCTCTAGCGTCCCCTACGAGCAGTACTTC
CDR3aa: CASSFSSVPYEQYF

d_gene: NA
v_gene: TRBV9
j_gene: TRBJ1-2
abundance: NA
CDR3nt: TGTGCCAGCAGCCCCCATCTCAGAGGCAGCGCCTATGGCTACACCTTC
CDR3aa: CASSPHLRGSAYGYTF

d_gene: TRBD1
v_gene: TRBV6-5
j_gene: TRBJ2-1
abundance: NA
CDR3nt: TGTGCCAGCAGTATCGGGACAGGCACGAGGCATGAGCAGTTCTTC
CDR3aa: CASSIGTGTRHEQFF

d_gene: TRBD2
v_gene: TRBV7-3
j_gene: TRBJ2-2
abundance: few
CDR3nt: TGTGCCAGCAGCCCTAGCGGGGGGGGCACCGGGGAGCTGTTTTTT
CDR3aa: CASSPSGGGTGELFF

d_gene: TRBD2
v_gene: TRBV5-6
j_gene: TRBJ2-7
abundance: NA
CDR3nt: TGTGCCAGCAGCCTCGCGGGAGGAATGCAGTACTTC
CDR3aa: CASSLAGGMQYF

d_gene: TRBD1
v_gene: TRBV9
j_gene: TRBJ2-7
abundance: NA
CDR3nt: TGTGCCAGCAGCGTAGGGGACAGCCCCGAATTTTACGAGCAGTACTTC
CDR3aa: CASSVGDSPEFYEQYF

d_gene: TRBD2
v_gene: TRBV5-1
j_gene: TRBJ2-3
abundance: NA
CDR3nt: TGCGCCAGCAGCTTGACTCCGGGACTAGCGGGACCAGATACGCAGTATTTT
CDR3aa: CASSLTPGLAGPDTQYF